Below are 21 T cell receptor beta chains sequenced from a single sample in a study of human T cells and chemical hapten exposure. TCRdb itself ran the RACE reads through MiXCR, one entry per CDR3 protein. The sample has about 190,000 distinct CDR3 sequences, approximately 26% seen once. Time point given: patch test 3, about 24 weeks after DPC sensitization. Noted treatment: therapeutic diphenylcyclopropenone sensitization with weekly scalp DPC. The sequences come from whole blood, collected in connection with sensitization to the hapten diphenylcyclopropenone (DPC). Receptors were obtained from a woman aged 40 to 50 with alopecia areata. Some clones in this sample may be carry-over from other donors' samples.

In its sample, this clonotype was seen once. V and J are TRBV5-5 and TRBJ2-5; D may be TRBD2 (5 bases). The CDR3 totals 14 residues. Germline CDR1 is SGHKS and CDR2 is YYEKEE (reference sequence). The V end lost 2 bases, the J end lost 5 bases, and 13 bases lay between the germline ends. CDR3 nucleotides: TGTGCCAGCAGCTTCGGCCCGGGGAGCGAGACCCAGTACTTC. Translating it yields CASSFGPGSETQYF.

V and J are TRBV28 and TRBJ1-5; D not certain. Germline V lookup: CDR1 MDHEN, CDR2 SYDVKM. The CDR3 is 14 amino acids. V dropped 3 bases and J dropped 0 bases, with 6 bases sitting between them. The CDR3 region is CASSFGFSNQPQHF. DNA for the CDR3: TGTGCCAGCAGTTTTGGGTTTAGCAATCAGCCCCAGCATTTT.

The V and J genes are TRBV13 and TRBJ2-5; D may be TRBD2 (5 bases). Germline CDR1 and CDR2: PRHDT and FYEKMQ (reference sequence). V was pared by 2 bases and J by 9 bases, with 13 bases between. The CDR3 sequence is 13 residues long. The CDR3 protein is CASSLYGSAAQYF. The CDR3 nucleotides read TGTGCCAGCAGCTTATATGGGAGCGCGGCCCAGTACTTC.

The table lists this clonotype with a few counts. This chain links TRBV6-6 with TRBJ2-4; D gene unclear. Trimming shortened V by 0 bases and J by 0 bases, and 6 bases separated the two germline ends. The germline CDR1 and CDR2 sequences are MNHNY and SVGAGI (reference sequence). The CDR3 covers 15 residues. The CDR3 loop is CASSYSAVAKNIQYF. The DNA of the CDR3 is TGTGCCAGCAGTTACTCCGCAGTAGCCAAAAACATTCAGTACTTC.

Only a few counts were recorded for this clonotype. This chain links TRBV5-6 with TRBJ2-2; D unclear. The CDR3 runs to 14 residues. Trimming took 0 bases from V and 7 from J, leaving 10 bases between them. CDR1 SGHDT and CDR2 YYEEEE come from the germline V gene. CDR3 amino acids: CASSLGGLSGELFF. The CDR3 DNA reads as TGTGCCAGCAGCTTGGGTGGTCTCAGCGGGGAGCTGTTTTTT.

This clonotype was detected only a few times. The rearrangement joins TRBV28 to TRBJ2-7; no clear D. This CDR3 has 14 residues. V was cut by 1 base and J by 4 bases, with 11 bases left in between. CDR1 is MDHEN and CDR2 is SYDVKM in the germline V gene. The CDR3: CASSLLGIPYEQYF. CDR3 bases: TGTGCCAGCAGTTTATTGGGAATCCCTTACGAGCAGTACTTC.

The V call is TRBV27, the J call TRBJ2-2, with 7 bases fitting TRBD1. The CDR3 spans 19 residues. Germline V gene lookup returns CDR1 MNHEY and CDR2 SMNVEV (reference sequence). The junction had 21 bases not matched to a gene; V was cut back by 4 bases and J by 7 bases. CDR3 nucleotide sequence: TGTGCCAGCAGTTGGACAGGCTTTGTTGCAAAAAACGGGGTCGGGGAGCTGTTTTTT. Translated: CASSWTGFVAKNGVGELFF.

This clonotype has only a few counts. The rearrangement joins TRBV3-1 to TRBJ2-2, with 14 bases that match TRBD2. The CDR3 loop spans 18 amino acids. V was pared by 4 bases and J by 0 bases, with 4 bases of the junction left unmatched. Germline V gives CDR1 LGHDT, CDR2 YNNKEL (reference sequence). The CDR3: CASSRRGLAGANTGELFF. CDR3 DNA sequence: TGTGCCAGCAGCCGGCGGGGACTAGCGGGGGCGAACACCGGGGAGCTGTTTTTT.

V usage is TRBV20-1 and J usage is TRBJ2-1, with 7 bases matching TRBD1. This CDR3 contains 15 residues. With V trimmed by 4 bases and J by 2 bases, 8 bases remained unmatched. Germline V lookup: CDR1 DFQATT, CDR2 SNEGSKA (reference sequence). In DNA, the CDR3 is TGCAGTGCTAAGATTACAGGGGCGGCCTACAATGAGCAGTTCTTC. Its protein product is CSAKITGAAYNEQFF.

Only one count was recorded for this clonotype. The J gene is TRBJ2-3, the V gene TRBV5-8; D gene uncertain. Between the trimmed V and J ends, which lost 2 bases and 0 bases, there was a span of 16 bases. This CDR3 is 17 amino acids long. In germline, CDR1 is SGHTS, CDR2 YDEGEE. CDR3 sequence (DNA): TGTGCCAGCAGCTTCCCACGAAGGAGCTCTAGCACAGATACGCAGTATTTT. This gives the protein CASSFPRRSSSTDTQYF.

A few counts support this clonotype. The chain uses TRBV6-5 and TRBJ1-2; 9 bases match TRBD1. The V and J ends lost 5 bases and 4 bases, in that order; junction bases with no gene match: 2. This CDR3 contains 13 residues. Germline V CDR1 and CDR2: MNHEY, SVGAGI. In DNA, the CDR3 is TGTGCCAGCAGTACGGACAGGGGCTATGGCTACACCTTC. Its protein is CASSTDRGYGYTF.

The sample holds many counts of this clonotype. The chain employs TRBV6-2 or TRBV6-3 and TRBJ2-1; 8 bases fit TRBD1. Germline V gives CDR1 MNHEY, CDR2 SVGEGT. The CDR3 is 15 amino acids. Trimming took 2 bases from V and 6 from J; bases not matched to a gene: 6. The CDR3 nucleotides read TGTGCCAGCAGTTACAGGGGACAGGAGGGCAATGAGCAGTTCTTC. It specifies CASSYRGQEGNEQFF.

Comment on this clonotype: It is unclear where the CDR3 begins or ends on the DNA, so no DNA is shown, and the CDR3 is as TCRdb lists it. V and J are TRBV19 and TRBJ2-4; TRBD2 is the table's D call and was not checked against the DNA. The CDR3 comprises 13 residues, both ends counted. In germline, CDR1 is LNHDA, CDR2 SQIVND (reference sequence). CDR3 region: CASTSDPRDIQYF.

The chain recombines TRBV30 with TRBJ2-2, with D perhaps matching TRBD1 (6 bases). Germline-derived CDR1 and CDR2 are GTSNPN and SVGIG (reference sequence). V lost 2 bases and J lost 8, with 12 bases in between. This CDR3 has 13 residues. The CDR3 sequence: CAWSYQGQGELFF. CDR3 bases: TGTGCCTGGAGTTACCAGGGACAAGGGGAGCTGTTTTTT.

V is TRBV27 and J is TRBJ1-6; D call uncertain. The V end lost 6 bases, the J end lost 0 bases, and 15 bases lay between the germline ends. This CDR3 is built from 17 residues. Germline V gene sequence: CDR1 MNHEY, CDR2 SMNVEV (reference sequence). The CDR3 nucleotides are TGTGCCAGCAGGCATCGCGTGGGGAGCTCCTATAATTCACCCCTCCACTTT. This gives the protein CASRHRVGSSYNSPLHF.

This clonotype has just a few counts. The V gene is TRBV29-1, the J gene TRBJ1-1; a weak D match, TRBD1 (6 bases). Trimming shortened V by 3 bases and J by 5 bases, and 16 bases separated the two germline ends. The CDR3 sequence is 14 residues long. The germline V gene has CDR1 SQVTM and CDR2 ANQGSEA. CDR3 coding DNA: TGCAGCGTTGAGCCGGGACATCGAAAGACTGAAGCTTTCTTT. As protein: CSVEPGHRKTEAFF.

In this sample, this clonotype turned up a few times. The chain recombines TRBV10-3 with TRBJ2-1; TRBD1 matches at 8 bases. The trim removed 7 bases at V and 3 bases at J, leaving 8 bases unmatched. The germline V gene has CDR1 ENHRY and CDR2 SYGVKD. This CDR3 comprises 15 residues. This CDR3 reads CAIKDRDRNYNEQFF. The CDR3 nucleotides read TGTGCCATCAAGGACCGGGACAGGAACTACAATGAGCAGTTCTTC.

This clonotype was detected only a few times. The chain uses TRBV11-1 and TRBJ2-3; 8 bases are shared with TRBD2. Looked up from germline, CDR1 is SGHAT and CDR2 is FQDESV (reference sequence). V shed 5 bases, J shed 2 bases, and the junction held 18 bases outside the gene matches. This CDR3 region has 19 residues. The CDR3 sequence: CASSTARGAGTRPTDTQYF. CDR3 sequence (DNA): TGTGCCAGCAGCACCGCCAGGGGCGCAGGGACTAGACCCACAGATACGCAGTATTTT.

The table lists this clonotype with a few counts. The genes are TRBV28 and TRBJ1-5; D possibly corresponds to TRBD1 (5 bases). Per germline, CDR1 MDHEN and CDR2 SYDVKM. V was clipped by 11 bases and J by 2 bases, with 13 bases between them. This CDR3 comprises 13 residues. Here the CDR3 DNA reads TGTGCCGGGGCGCGATCCGGCAATCAGCCCCAGCATTTT. It encodes CAGARSGNQPQHF.

The gene calls are TRBV7-2 and TRBJ2-1, with D unclear. Germline V gene sequence: CDR1 SGHTA, CDR2 FQGNSA. The CDR3 consists of 15 residues. Trimming removed 1 base from V and 3 bases from J, with 10 bases in between. The CDR3: CASSLDYLSYNEQFF. For the CDR3, the DNA is TGTGCCAGCAGCTTAGACTACCTGAGCTACAATGAGCAGTTCTTC.

V usage is TRBV7-2 and J usage is TRBJ2-7, with a possible D match to TRBD2 (6 bases). The germline V and J ends were trimmed by 5 bases and 3 bases, with 20 bases remaining between them. Germline-derived CDR1 and CDR2 are SGHTA and FQGNSA. The CDR3 has 16 residues. The CDR3 nucleotides read TGTGCCAGCAGCCCCCGGCCCGGGACTGGGCTCTACGAGCAGTACTTC. As protein: CASSPRPGTGLYEQYF.